These 2 T cell receptor beta chains share one sample of origin, sequenced in a study of blood T cell repertoires in COVID-19. Some clones are missing from TCRdb's copy, which holds only in-frame ones; the method was immunoSEQ multiplex PCR. The sample gives around 300,000 clones, more than 80% of which show up once; roughly 6.1% is in the top ten. The material sequenced was peripheral blood. These receptors all stem from a woman in her forties or fifties with COVID-19, enrolled during active disease.

V usage is TRBV7-9 and J usage is TRBJ1-1; TRBD1 matches 8 bases. Germline CDR1 SEHNR, CDR2 FQNEAQ (reference sequence). The trim removed 5 bases at V and 4 bases at J, leaving 9 bases unmatched. This CDR3 has 15 residues. CDR3 protein: CASSRQGALGTEAFF. The CDR3 DNA is TGTGCCAGCAGCAGGCAGGGGGCGCTGGGCACTGAAGCTTTCTTT.

The chain is built from TRBV19 and TRBJ2-5, with 8 nucleotides matching TRBD1. This CDR3 region has 16 residues. J gave up 5 bases and V 3 bases, and 11 bases lay outside the gene matches. Germline assignment: CDR1 LNHDA and CDR2 SQIVND (reference sequence). The CDR3 region is CASSIYRTGNRETQYF. The CDR3 region has the DNA TGTGCCAGTAGTATCTATAGGACAGGGAATCGCGAGACCCAGTACTTC.